One and the same sample provided the 14 T cell receptor beta chains below, sequenced in a study of cytomegalovirus exposure and HLA in healthy donors (dated by TCRdb to about 2017). Receptors were amplified or captured by the immunoSEQ multiplex PCR assay. For the multiplex PCR, a mixture combining 60 forward primers for TCR Vbeta segments and 13 reverse primers for TCR Jbeta segments was used. What TCRdb holds here is the immuneACCESS table cut down to in-frame rearrangements. Part of the clones is not present; checked against another copy, under half of the missing clones reflect an unresolved V gene, and the others are unexplained. The sample table holds under 200,000 clones, of which around 75% were seen once. The biggest ten clones account for about 7.7% of the sample. The sequencing input was PBMCs. Receptors were obtained from a woman aged 40 to 49 in good health and CMV-seropositive.

The chain carries TRBV7-9 and TRBJ1-2; unclear D gene. Germline V gene data show CDR1 as SEHNR and CDR2 as FQNEAQ (reference sequence). The CDR3 loop spans 14 amino acids. V shed 5 bases and J shed 3 bases, with 13 bases lying between them. The CDR3 reads CASSLMTGDYGYTF. As DNA, the CDR3 is TGTGCCAGCAGCCTTATGACGGGAGACTATGGCTACACCTTC.

The chain is built from TRBV27 and TRBJ2-3; 11 bases are shared with TRBD1. Germline V gene lookup returns CDR1 MNHEY and CDR2 SMNVEV (reference sequence). V was clipped by 2 bases and J by 8 bases; unmatched bases: 9. CDR3 length: 16 amino acids. CDR3 sequence: CASSLLSGQGGVTQYF. In DNA form, the CDR3 reads TGTGCCAGCAGTTTACTCTCGGGACAGGGGGGAGTTACGCAGTATTTT.

A single count supports this clone. This chain links TRBV25-1 with TRBJ1-5; D not certain. This CDR3 comprises 15 residues. V was trimmed by 0 bases and J by 2 bases, leaving 8 bases between them. Germline CDR1 reads MGHDK; CDR2 reads SYGVNS. The CDR3 DNA follows: TGTGCCAGCAGTGAATACGGCGGATGCAATCAGCCCCAGCATTTT. Amino acids: CASSEYGGCNQPQHF.

The gene calls are TRBV2 and TRBJ2-1; 9 nucleotides align to TRBD2. The CDR3 runs to 14 residues. Germline assignment: CDR1 SNHLY and CDR2 FYNNEI. The V gene end was trimmed by 8 bases and the J gene end by 2 bases; junction bases not matched to a gene: 4. The CDR3 region is CASLAGVTYNEQFF. In DNA form, the CDR3 reads TGTGCCAGCTTAGCGGGAGTGACCTACAATGAGCAGTTCTTC. Full variable domain (outside the CDR3, taken from reference TRBV2 and TRBJ2-1): EPEVTQTPSHQVTQMGQEVILRCVPISNHLYFYWYRQILGQKVEFLVSFYNNEISEKSEIFDDQFSVERPDGSNFTLKIRSTKLEDSAMYFCASLAGVTYNEQFFGPGTRLTVL.

This clone was detected a few times. The rearrangement uses TRBV5-5 and TRBJ1-5; D uncertain. Trimming took off 1 base at V and 7 bases at J, with 9 bases between the two ends. The CDR3 has 13 amino acids. Germline assignment: CDR1 SGHKS and CDR2 YYEKEE (reference sequence). This CDR3 is CASSLSAEQPQHF. CDR3 sequence (DNA): TGTGCCAGCAGCTTGAGCGCAGAACAGCCCCAGCATTTT.

The V call is TRBV7-2, the J call TRBJ2-1, with a weak D call TRBD2 (5 bases). V was trimmed by 1 base and J by 7 bases, leaving 8 bases between them. Germline V gives CDR1 SGHTA, CDR2 FQGNSA. The CDR3 loop spans 13 amino acids. CDR3 amino acids: CASSLGSANEQFF. CDR3 nucleotides: TGTGCCAGCAGCTTAGGTAGCGCAAATGAGCAGTTCTTC. Variable domain in full (rest from reference TRBV7-2 and TRBJ2-1): GAGVSQSPSNKVTEKGKDVELRCDPISGHTALYWYRQSLGQGLEFLIYFQGNSAPDKSGLPSDRFSAERTGGSVSTLTIQRTQQEDSAVYLCASSLGSANEQFFGPGTRLTVL.

This clone occurred a few times. The gene calls are TRBV28 and TRBJ2-7; TRBD2 might be the D (5 bases). Germline loops: CDR1 MDHEN, CDR2 SYDVKM. With 2 bases removed from V and 7 bases from J, the gap between germline ends came to 18 bases. The CDR3 runs 15 residues. In nucleotides, the CDR3 is TGTGCCAGCAGTTTAATCGGTCTTTGGTCGGGGGAGCAGTACTTC. Amino acids: CASSLIGLWSGEQYF. The complete variable domain, with remaining parts taken from reference TRBV28 and TRBJ2-7, reads DVKVTQSSRYLVKRTGEKVFLECVQDMDHENMFWYRQDPGLGLRLIYFSYDVKMKEKGDIPEGYSVSREKKERFSLILESASTNQTSMYLCASSLIGLWSGEQYFGPGTRLTVT.

This clone showed up just once. The rearrangement links TRBV5-1 to TRBJ2-7; 7 nucleotides agree with TRBD2. Germline V gene sequence: CDR1 SGHRS, CDR2 YFSETQ. This CDR3 region has 15 residues. Trimming took 4 bases from V and 7 from J; bases not matched to a gene: 14. The DNA for the CDR3 is TGCGCCAGCAGCCGTCCAGATAGCGGGCCGGGGGAGCAGTACTTC. Translated: CASSRPDSGPGEQYF.

This sequence joins TRBV6-5 and TRBJ2-1; 9 bases align to TRBD2. Germline CDR1 and CDR2: MNHEY and SVGAGI. Trimming at V came to 2 bases and at J to 9 bases, leaving 11 bases not matched to a gene. This CDR3 comprises 16 residues. The CDR3 sequence is CASSYAGGRALSEQFF. The CDR3 nucleotides are TGTGCCAGCAGTTACGCTGGCGGGAGGGCGTTAAGTGAGCAGTTCTTC.

This clone has just a few counts. V and J are TRBV5-6 and TRBJ2-5, with no clear D. Per germline, CDR1 SGHDT and CDR2 YYEEEE. The CDR3 contains 14 residues. The ends were cut back, 0 bases at V and 1 base at J, with 7 bases in the middle. This chain's CDR3 is CASSLAGSQETQYF. The CDR3 DNA sequence: TGTGCCAGCAGCTTGGCCGGGTCCCAAGAGACCCAGTACTTC.

The chain carries TRBV19 and TRBJ2-2; 8 nucleotides match TRBD1. Germline loops: CDR1 LNHDA, CDR2 SQIVND (reference sequence). This CDR3 region has 14 residues. Trimming took 8 bases from V and 4 from J; bases not matched to a gene: 6. The CDR3 nucleotides read TGTGCCAGTGGACAGGGAAGAGTCACCGGGGAGCTGTTTTTT. Its protein product is CASGQGRVTGELFF.

This clone was detected a few times. V and J are TRBV28 and TRBJ2-2, with a tentative D call TRBD2 (6 bases). This CDR3 region has 12 residues. The V end lost 8 bases, the J end lost 6 bases, and 10 bases lay between the germline ends. Germline CDR1 is MDHEN and CDR2 is SYDVKM. Here the CDR3 reads CASLWEAGELFF. The CDR3 DNA reads as TGTGCCAGCCTCTGGGAGGCCGGGGAGCTGTTTTTT.

J is TRBJ2-3 and V is TRBV6-4, with TRBD2 identical over 8 bases. This CDR3 region has 14 residues. The junction had 3 bases not matched to a gene; V was cut back by 3 bases and J by 4 bases. CDR1 and CDR2 from the germline V gene are MRHNA and SNTAGT. The CDR3 sequence: CASSEAGAPDTQYF. CDR3 coding DNA: TGTGCCAGCAGTGAAGCGGGAGCCCCAGATACGCAGTATTTT.

The chain is built from TRBV7-8 and TRBJ1-5; unclear D gene. V dropped 1 base and J dropped 3 bases, with 10 bases sitting between them. CDR3 length equals 15 residues. Germline CDR1 SGHVS, CDR2 FQNEAQ. The CDR3 loop is CASSLDTGINQPQHF. The CDR3 DNA reads TGTGCCAGCAGCTTAGACACCGGGATCAATCAGCCCCAGCATTTT. The variable domain in full, completed from reference TRBV7-8 and TRBJ1-5, reads GAGVSQSPRYKVAKRGQDVALRCDPISGHVSLFWYQQALGQGPEFLTYFQNEAQLDKSGLPSDRFFAERPEGSVSTLKIQRTQQEDSAVYLCASSLDTGINQPQHFGDGTRLSIL.